This T cell receptor beta chain appears in the sequencing data of a study of cytomegalovirus exposure and HLA in healthy donors. In the PCR, 60 Vbeta and 13 Jbeta primers were used. Data came from immunoSEQ multiplex PCR; TCRdb stores just in-frame clones and leaves some out. The repertoire consists of roughly 140,000 clones, with about 80% occurring once and the leading ten covering around 4.9%. This CDR3 has 15 amino acids. V was clipped by 6 bases and J by 3 bases, with 18 bases between them. Per germline, CDR1 SGHVS and CDR2 FNYEAQ. The specimen was PBMCs. This sequence was found in a male donor in good health and CMV-seronegative. The chain has TRBV7-6 and TRBJ2-7, with D perhaps TRBD1 (5 bases). This chain's CDR3 is CASSPKQGMNYEQYF. In DNA form, the CDR3 reads TGTGCCAGCAGTCCAAAGCAGGGAATGAACTACGAGCAGTACTTC.